The following is a TCR beta chain sequence with its context. This sample stems from a study of blood T cell repertoires in COVID-19. In the study overall: Samples representing acute and convalescent COVID-19 were sourced from the United States, Italy and Spain. Sample material is recorded as cDNA or gDNA derived from T cells, B-cell-depleted T cells, or PBMCs.

Trimming left V 6 bases short and J 2 bases short, with 10 bases between. The CDR3 loop spans 13 amino acids. CDR1 is MNHNY and CDR2 is SVGAGI in the germline V gene (reference sequence). The authors' processing: Reference gene primer amplification gave estimated nucleated cell counts. Clones were read by immunoSEQ multiplex PCR, and TCRdb kept only the in-frame ones, dropping some. V and J calls and clone size are those listed in that table; D and trimming were worked out from the DNA. The sample includes roughly 350,000 clones, around 91% of them seen just once. This sequence originates from a woman under 30 who had recovered from COVID-19. Source material: peripheral blood. The rearrangement joins TRBV6-6 to TRBJ1-2; D possibly corresponds to TRBD1 (5 bases). The CDR3 nucleotides are TGTGCCAGCAGGAATAGGGGCAACTATGGCTACACCTTC. Its translation is CASRNRGNYGYTF.